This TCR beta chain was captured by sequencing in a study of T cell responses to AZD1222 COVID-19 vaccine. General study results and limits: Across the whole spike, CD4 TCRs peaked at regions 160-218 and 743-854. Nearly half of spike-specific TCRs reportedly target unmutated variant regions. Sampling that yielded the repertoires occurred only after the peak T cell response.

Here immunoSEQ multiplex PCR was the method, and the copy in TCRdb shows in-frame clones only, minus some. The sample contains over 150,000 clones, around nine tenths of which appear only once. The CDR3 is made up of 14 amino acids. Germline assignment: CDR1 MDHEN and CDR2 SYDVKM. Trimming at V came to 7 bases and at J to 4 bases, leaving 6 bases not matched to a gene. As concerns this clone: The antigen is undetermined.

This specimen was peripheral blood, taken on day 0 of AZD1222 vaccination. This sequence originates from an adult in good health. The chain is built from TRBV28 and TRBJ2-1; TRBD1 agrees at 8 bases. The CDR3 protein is CASTGGGVYNEQFF. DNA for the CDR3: TGTGCCAGCACAGGGGGCGGGGTTTACAATGAGCAGTTCTTC.